This T cell receptor (beta chain) comes out of a study of cytomegalovirus exposure and HLA in healthy donors (dated by TCRdb to the late 2010s). Concerning the study at large: An earlier analysis of some 550 of the donors reported approximately 270 Gb of sequence data and 120 million or so unique TCR beta sequences from approximately 180 million T cells. An early release covering about 600 HLA-typed donors comprised roughly 300 gigabases of sequencing data and around 80 million unique TCR sequences. The genetic ancestry cluster associated with self-reported Caucasian donors included roughly 84% of the roughly 380 genotyped donors. The study was designed to test whether signatures of past pathogen exposure could be identified by cataloging public T cell receptors. The study used immunosequencing to profile the T cell repertoires of several hundred subjects and linked those repertoires to cytomegalovirus serostatus. Along with the approximately 700-subject first cohort, a separate validation cohort of around 110 different subjects was used. To predict cytomegalovirus infection status, the study combined high-throughput TCR immunosequencing, statistical association of individual TCRs with disease status, and machine learning. To study patterns of TCR occurrence, a later analysis re-analyzed previously published TCR beta repertoires from around 670 donors and added high-resolution HLA genotyping. Rather than drawing on any new phenotypic data, the later analysis identified candidate immune exposures from TCR beta sequences and the way those sequences occurred across donors. In an earlier analysis of roughly 600 of the donors, high-throughput TCR beta sequencing was used to judge whether each TCR beta V gene segment behaved as functional or pseudogenic. Alongside the repertoire data, information on donor age, sex, ethnicity and CMV serostatus was compiled. A later genetic analysis took genome-wide SNP genotypes for about 65% of the roughly 670 donors and used that subset as a discovery cohort. Every repertoire in the discovery cohort had been generated on one and the same sequencing platform. HLA typing included class I and class II loci at four-digit resolution. The number of donors typed differed by locus, with 629-630 for A, B, C, DRB1 and DQB1, roughly 520 for DQA1, 600 to 610 for DPA1, and 450 to 480 for DPB1. About five DR-DQ haplotypes were treated as single units for association and clustering because of strong linkage in the cohort. Across approximately 420 genotyped donors of the cohort, an average of about 240,000 unique TCR beta nucleotide sequences per donor were sequenced, and approximately 17% of those sequences were non-productive. General study outcomes and caveats: A few of the identified cytomegalovirus-associated TCR beta chains were confirmed in vitro to be specific for cytomegalovirus antigens. A further reported finding was that TCR beta sequences accurately predicted the HLA-A and HLA-B alleles for most subjects in the first cohort. CMV serostatus was the only immune exposure information available for the cohort. In a later genetic analysis, a missense DCLRE1C variant was associated with V-gene and J-gene trimming of TCR beta chains, and the association was replicated in an independent cohort. Compared with the roughly 670-donor mean, donors in an Asian-associated ancestry cluster had fewer N-insertions in productive TCRs, according to a later genetic analysis. Cytomegalovirus status was reported to be diagnosed by the classifier with high specificity and sensitivity in both the original and validation cohorts. An earlier analysis of around 500 of the donors showed that most TCR beta V segments appeared in productive rearrangements either about 87% or about 30% of the time, which broadly matched IMGT annotations. In a later analysis, several top co-occurrence clusters were reported to appear linked to parvovirus B19, influenza, CMV and Epstein-Barr virus. Correlated functional status among segregating V segments might be attributable to linkage disequilibrium, but an unknown experimental factor could not be ruled out. Assigning TCR associations to individual alleles was difficult when HLA alleles, especially DR and DQ, strongly co-occurred. A cluster of highly shared sequence variants was judged likely to represent a technical artifact of the sequencing pipeline. Some IMGT-functional V segments, including TRBV6-2 and TRBV6-3, could not be told apart with the 87-base-pair reads, so those segments were excluded. According to a later analysis, most CMV-associated TCR beta chains appeared to be HLA-restricted, and the HLA associations seemed to be driven largely by CMV exposure. This cohort had only TCR beta chains sequenced, and the lack of alpha or paired-chain data limited which features could be detected. Because HLA typing was unavailable for some donors at each locus, only the typed subset was used in association tests. The authors suggested that the approach could potentially be extended to other disease states and immunological phenotypes. The study gave a list of about 170 TCR beta chains associated with cytomegalovirus. A later analysis found that HLA-associated TCR beta chains were more clonally expanded and had lower generation probabilities than equally common non-associated chains. In a later analysis, the rate of TCR association differed among HLA loci, with DRB1 alleles having the most associated TCRs and HLA-C alleles having the fewest. A later analysis associated about 17,000 TCR beta sequences with specific HLA alleles at a false discovery rate of 0.05. Approximately 16 rarely observed V segments, including chromosome 9 orphons, were excluded from the earlier analysis of almost 600 of the donors because counts were too low. Presence/absence analyses assumed roughly uniform sequencing depth across donors, an assumption that may not hold. While some public TCRs were present in many individuals, most TCR sequences turned up only very rarely across donors.

The cohort consisted of more than 650 healthy bone marrow donors. Cohort members were all nominally healthy when sampled, although unrecorded immune exposures were likely present. The donor was CMV seropositive and was included in the group of 250 to 300 seropositive cohort members. A peripheral blood sample was provided by each donor, and peripheral blood mononuclear cells were used for TCR beta sequencing. The Qiagen DNeasy Blood Extraction Kit was used to extract genomic DNA from the blood cell samples. Library preparation was by the immunoSEQ multiplex PCR assay. A mixture of 60 forward primers for TCR Vbeta segments and 13 reverse primers for TCR Jbeta segments was used in the multiplex PCR. Amplification of the CDR3 region of rearranged TCR beta genes was performed with a multiplex PCR assay on genomic DNA. On the Illumina HiSeq System, the amplified TCR beta libraries were sequenced as 87-base-pair reads. The authors' pipeline ran thus. A later analysis tallied approximately 87 million unique TCR beta chains across the 700 or so repertoires, and about 12 million of those chains were shared by two or more donors. To remove PCR and sequencing errors, raw reads were error-corrected and collapsed into unique sequences using a nearest-neighbor algorithm that merged closely related sequences. V, D and J gene segments were assigned by aligning CDR3 sequences to IMGT reference sequences. For a sequence to be retained, at least a six-nucleotide match to both a V gene segment and a J gene segment was required. Rearrangements were classified as productive when the CDR3 lacked stop codons and remained in frame with V and J, and all other rearrangements were classified as non-productive. Following IMGT convention, CDR3 was defined as the stretch from the second conserved V-encoded cysteine up to the conserved J-encoded phenylalanine. In an earlier analysis of around 640 of the donors, sequences lacking an unambiguous match to a single V gene segment were excluded. An earlier analysis of 587 of the donors called V segments functional above 56.7% productive rearrangements and segregating when the between-donor standard deviation exceeded 5%. A statistical classification framework was developed to diagnose cytomegalovirus status using the catalog of TCR beta chain sequences. A later analysis assigned V and J genes by comparing TCR nucleotide sequences with IMGT/GENE-DB human TR gene sequences. The TCRdist pipeline was used in a later analysis to assign CDR3 sequences and most-parsimonious VDJ recombination scenarios. In a later analysis, every TCR beta chain was defined by the combination of its CDR3 amino acid sequence and its V-gene family, and reads without a unique V-gene family were dropped. A later analysis removed 550 to 700 highly shared, low-generation-probability nucleotide sequences to deal with suspected cross-contamination and a sequencing artifact. In a later analysis, a clonal expansion index for each public chain was calculated from normalized within-repertoire ranks of inferred template counts. In a later analysis, generation probabilities were computed with a VDJ recombination model fitted to out-of-frame rearrangements, and the resulting probabilities were checked against IGoR. In a later analysis, hypergeometric tests were used to score TCR-TCR, TCR-HLA and TCR-CMV co-occurrence, with a repertoire-size bias correction applied to TCR pairs. In a later analysis, false discovery rates were estimated by permuting HLA or CMV assignments 20 times. In a later analysis, co-occurring TCRs were grouped with DBSCAN, and TCRdist sequence similarity was added when clustering was performed within HLA-allele-positive subsets. For co-occurrence clustering, repertoires with fewer than 30,000 or more than 120,000 public chains were excluded, along with about five repertoires with anomalous nucleotide sharing. As stored in TCRdb, this immuneACCESS dataset retains in-frame rearrangements with V and J assigned. A fraction of the clones does not appear; measured against another copy, unresolved V genes explain less than half of the discrepancy, and the remainder lacks a known reason. V, J and clone size are taken as reported in that table, and D and trimming were inferred from the DNA itself. The sample contains approximately 100,000 clones, just under 70% of them found a single time. Roughly 5.3% of the sample is taken by the ten largest.

This clone has more than one count but fewer than ten. Its antigen remains unidentified. No base quality information exists; no much larger clone differs at one position. The germline V gene provides CDR1 SGHAT and CDR2 FQNNGV. Taken from cysteine to phenylalanine, the CDR3 has 13 residues. Solely the CDR3 DNA is kept, with 39 bases framed from the first base. Compared with germline, V lacks 8 bases and J lacks 6 bases; bases without a gene match: 10. Input material: PBMCs. The V and J genes are TRBV11-2 and TRBJ2-7, with TRBD1 identical over 7 junction bases. The TCR comes from a woman in her sixties or seventies in good health and CMV-seropositive. The CDR3 protein is CASRTGWTGEQYF. The DNA sequence reads TGTGCCAGCCGGACAGGTTGGACAGGCGAGCAGTACTTC.